This paragraph covers one T cell receptor beta chain sequence. Its antigen is currently unknown. There are 14 residues in the CDR3. Germline CDR1 and CDR2: KGHSH and LQKENI. The V and J ends lost 3 bases and 5 bases respectively, with 13 bases between them. Some clones are missing from TCRdb's copy, which holds only in-frame ones; the method was immunoSEQ multiplex PCR. The sample contains approximately 100,000 clones, around 93% of which appear only once. This entry belongs to a study of siplizumab effects on memory and regulatory T cells. Overall study findings and caveats: In unstimulated cells, naive T cells appeared more diverse than memory T cells and seemed major alloresponse contributors. For siplizumab cultures, the suppressive function of their proliferating Tregs was not confirmed.

The chain has TRBV18 and TRBJ2-5, with D perhaps matching TRBD1 or TRBD2 (6 bases each). The sample was non-Treg CD4+ T cells sorted from blood. The TCR originated in a human donor in good health. Written as DNA, the CDR3 is TGTGCCAGCTCACCGGTGAGGGGGGCTGAGACCCAGTACTTC. Translating gives CASSPVRGAETQYF.